These T cell receptor beta chains were read from a single sample in a study of shared clonotypes between healthy human individuals. Clones were read by immunoSEQ multiplex PCR, and TCRdb kept only the in-frame ones, dropping some. The data contain over a million clones, roughly 95% of them seen just once; the ten biggest clones take up roughly 1.2%. The specimen sequenced was naive CD4+ T cells sorted from blood. The receptors derive from a young man in good health. CDR3s include the opening cysteine and the closing phenylalanine or tryptophan. D genes are given only for firm matches. The size of a clone is reported for some rows only, either as once, few or many, or as a class for expanded clones.

cdr3_aa j_call v_call d_call clone_size
CSVTSGSLYEQYF TRBJ2-7 TRBV29-1 TRBD2 -
CASSSYSMNTEAFF TRBJ1-1 TRBV7-8 - -
CASSWETGKYYEQYF TRBJ2-7 TRBV5-1 - -
CASSLESSGAFEQFF TRBJ2-1 TRBV5-1 - -
CASSQTGTGGREQFF TRBJ2-1 TRBV6-6 TRBD1 -
CASSFHGTGGVTEAFF TRBJ1-1 TRBV28 TRBD1 -
CASSVLAGDEVVADTQYF TRBJ2-3 TRBV6-1 TRBD2 -
CASSLGLDPDEQYF TRBJ2-7 TRBV5-6 - -
CASSPSRSSIYTF TRBJ1-2 TRBV14 - -
CASSLGMGTNYGYTF TRBJ1-2 TRBV5-1 - -
CASSRFSGRAIGTGELFF TRBJ2-2 TRBV27 TRBD2 -
CASRWHTGELFF TRBJ2-2 TRBV19 - -
CASSSGTPVGNEQFF TRBJ2-1 TRBV5-1 - -
CSARWGQGAAEQYF TRBJ2-7 TRBV29-1 TRBD1 -
CASSFRQGFNEQFF TRBJ2-1 TRBV7-2 TRBD1 -
CASSESGAEKLFF TRBJ1-4 TRBV10-2 - -
CASSPGYNEQFF TRBJ2-1 TRBV7-2 - -
CASSDFEVRGFNEQFF TRBJ2-1 TRBV10-2 - -
CASSQATGLLYEQFF TRBJ2-1 TRBV14 TRBD1 -
CASRPLPLLNTEAFF TRBJ1-1 TRBV28 - -
CASSTGAQLAELFF TRBJ2-2 TRBV7-9 - once
CASSPPLTDTQYF TRBJ2-3 TRBV5-4 - -
CASRGDSALHLSYGYTF TRBJ1-2 TRBV18 TRBD1 -
CASSPAKRADTEAFF TRBJ1-1 TRBV18 - once
CATRASGQNTEAFF TRBJ1-1 TRBV15 - -
CASSPSGTLQETQYF TRBJ2-5 TRBV5-4 - once
CSVTSPRGLNTEAFF TRBJ1-1 TRBV29-1 TRBD1 -